These 27 T cell receptor beta chains were sequenced from one sample in a study of blood T cells in healthy people across ages. Primed by a sample-barcoded 5' primer and a J-beta primer mix, a second PCR proceeded for about 7 to 11 cycles. One entry per CDR3 protein results from TCRdb running MiXCR on the 5' RACE reads. Here the sample spans about 830,000 distinct CDR3 sequences, approximately 59% being singletons. The sample comprised blood. Receptors were obtained from a man aged 30 to 45 in good health.

CDR3 coding DNA: TGTGCCAGCAGTCTCAGACAGGGGGCAATGGGGTACGAGCAGTACTTC. Its protein product is CASSLRQGAMGYEQYF. The chain carries TRBV27 and TRBJ2-7; TRBD1 matches at 10 bases. V shed 5 bases and J 4 bases; nucleotides not matched to a gene: 11. This CDR3 spans 16 amino acids. Germline V gives CDR1 MNHEY, CDR2 SMNVEV (reference sequence).

The chain carries TRBV6-1 and TRBJ1-1; D not certain. The CDR3 is made up of 14 amino acids. V shed 0 bases and J shed 2 bases, with 7 bases lying between them. CDR1 and CDR2 from the germline V gene are MNHNS and SASEGT. The CDR3, as DNA: TGTGCCAGCAGTGAAGCGCTGGTCAACACTGAAGCTTTCTTT. The encoded protein is CASSEALVNTEAFF.

About this clonotype: A much larger clone sits a single nucleotide away, making a read error possible. This chain uses TRBV9 with TRBJ1-2; possibly TRBD1 for D (5 bases). The V and J ends lost 0 bases and 4 bases respectively, with 13 bases between them. Germline V CDR1 and CDR2: SGDLS, YYNGEE. The CDR3 is 15 residues long. The CDR3 nucleotides read TGTGCCAGCAGCGTAGTTTCGGGGCGGTTCTATGGCTACACCTTC. It translates to CASSVVSGRFYGYTF. Based on the CDR3 plus reference TRBV9 and TRBJ1-2, the full variable domain is DSGVTQTPKHLITATGQRVTLRCSPRSGDLSVYWYQQSLDQGLQFLIQYYNGEERAKGNILERFSAQQFPDLHSELNLSSLELGDSALYFCASSVVSGRFYGYTFGSGTRLTVV.

This clonotype was seen a handful of times. The genes are TRBV7-8 and TRBJ2-4; TRBD2 aligns across 7 bases. The CDR3 is 12 residues long. V was clipped by 5 bases and J by 14 bases; unmatched bases: 9. Looked up from germline, CDR1 is SGHVS and CDR2 is FQNEAQ. This CDR3 reads CASSPGRGGEYF. CDR3 nucleotides: TGTGCCAGCAGCCCCGGTCGGGGAGGGGAGTACTTC.

This chain uses TRBV12-3 or TRBV12-4 with TRBJ2-7; TRBD2 matches at 7 bases. The CDR3 length is 17 residues. Germline trimming cut 5 bases from V and 7 bases from J; bases unmatched to any gene: 20. The CDR3 protein is CASSPPGGQLNPNEQYF. In DNA form, the CDR3 reads TGTGCCAGCAGTCCCCCGGGGGGTCAACTGAACCCGAATGAGCAGTACTTC.

This clonotype appeared a few times. The V gene is TRBV10-3, the J gene TRBJ2-5, with 7 bases identical to TRBD1. The V segment lost 11 bases and the J segment 2 bases; nucleotides outside the gene matches: 5. The CDR3 runs 12 residues. CDR1 and CDR2 from the germline V gene are ENHRY and SYGVKD. CDR3 nucleotides: TGTGCCGTAGGGACAGAGCAAGAGACCCAGTACTTC. Translation: CAVGTEQETQYF.

This sequence joins TRBV12-3 or TRBV12-4 and TRBJ2-4; a weak D match, TRBD1 (6 bases). The J call may be wrong; the DNA end is better matched by TRBJ2-7. This CDR3 has 14 amino acids. For the CDR3, the DNA is TGTGCCAGCAGTACTCAGGGGAGAGGGGGCGAGCAGTACTTC. As protein: CASSTQGRGGEQYF.

The chain links TRBV12-3 or TRBV12-4 to TRBJ2-5; TRBD1 agrees at 7 bases. CDR3 size: 14 residues. Germline trimming cut 6 bases from V and 11 bases from J; bases unmatched to any gene: 15. CDR3 region: CASSYTGDLWEQYF. The CDR3 nucleotides read TGTGCCAGCAGCTATACAGGGGATCTTTGGGAGCAGTACTTC.

This clonotype was seen a few times. The gene calls are TRBV7-2 and TRBJ2-5; D not resolved. Germline V gene data show CDR1 as SGHTA and CDR2 as FQGNSA. The CDR3 length is 13 residues. The germline V and J ends were trimmed by 0 bases and 5 bases, with 7 bases remaining between them. CDR3 sequence: CASSLAVSETQYF. CDR3 nucleotide sequence: TGTGCCAGCAGCTTAGCTGTTTCGGAGACCCAGTACTTC.

This chain joins TRBV12-3 or TRBV12-4 and TRBJ2-2; D possibly corresponds to TRBD2 (6 bases). V lost 6 bases to trimming and J lost 3 bases, with 14 bases between them. This CDR3 spans 15 amino acids. The CDR3 protein is CASSLKERDTGELFF. DNA of the CDR3: TGTGCCAGCAGCTTGAAAGAGCGGGACACCGGGGAGCTGTTTTTT.

The V and J genes are TRBV7-9 and TRBJ2-5; 8 nucleotides line up with TRBD2. CDR1 and CDR2 (germline): SEHNR, FQNEAQ (reference sequence). Losses at the gene ends were 6 bases for V and 11 bases for J; bases not matched to a gene: 11. CDR3 length equals 13 residues. CDR3: CASSAAGENEQYF. CDR3 nucleotides: TGTGCCAGCAGTGCAGCGGGAGAGAATGAGCAGTACTTC.

This clonotype occurred a few times. The J gene is TRBJ2-2, the V gene TRBV27, with TRBD1 matching 12 bases. This CDR3 comprises 20 residues. The germline V gene has CDR1 MNHEY and CDR2 SMNVEV (reference sequence). The J segment lost 1 base and the V segment lost 5 bases, leaving 14 bases of the junction unmatched. This chain's CDR3 is CASSRRGTGGFYQNTGELFF. CDR3 DNA sequence: TGTGCCAGCAGTCGGAGAGGGACAGGGGGCTTTTACCAGAACACCGGGGAGCTGTTTTTT.

The rearrangement links TRBV6-5 to TRBJ2-1; D remains unclear. Germline loops: CDR1 MNHEY, CDR2 SVGAGI. This CDR3 contains 13 residues. V lost 6 bases to trimming and J lost 3 bases, with 9 bases between them. The CDR3 nucleotides are TGTGCCAGCAGACCCCCGAACTACAATGAGCAGTTCTTC. It specifies CASRPPNYNEQFF.

A word on this clonotype: Its ends do not fully match the called genes, so a read error is possible. This CDR3 reads CRAQGQETQYF. Written as DNA, the CDR3 is TGCAGGGCTCAAGGGCAAGAGACCCAGTATTTC. The rearrangement uses TRBV20-1 and TRBJ2-5; D is unclear. CDR1 is DFQATT, CDR2 SNEGSKA, per germline (reference sequence). CDR3 size: 11 residues.

The J gene is TRBJ2-1, the V gene TRBV3-1; 9 nucleotides agree with TRBD2. The junction had 4 bases not matched to a gene; V was cut back by 1 base and J by 9 bases. Germline-derived CDR1 and CDR2 are LGHDT and YNNKEL (reference sequence). This CDR3 is 14 amino acids long. The CDR3 coding sequence is TGTGCCAGCAGCCAAGTGCGGGGGGGCACTGAGCAGTTCTTC. Its protein product is CASSQVRGGTEQFF.

The chain combines TRBV12-3 or TRBV12-4 with TRBJ2-7; 8 positions agree with TRBD1. The V segment lost 1 base and the J segment 12 bases; nucleotides outside the gene matches: 8. The CDR3 contains 13 residues. CDR3 coding DNA: TGTGCCAGCAGTTTAGTAGAGGACAGGGTTGGGTACTTC. Its translation: CASSLVEDRVGYF.

CDR3 region: CSASFPGPSSYNEQFF. CDR3 coding DNA: TGCAGTGCTAGTTTCCCAGGGCCCAGCTCCTACAATGAGCAGTTCTTC. The chain recombines TRBV20-1 with TRBJ2-1, with D maybe TRBD1 (5 bases). CDR3 length equals 16 residues. The V gene's germline CDR1 is DFQATT and CDR2 SNEGSKA (reference sequence). Between the trimmed V and J ends, which lost 3 bases and 0 bases, there was a span of 15 bases.

V gene TRBV4-1 combines with J gene TRBJ1-5, with a tentative D call TRBD1 (6 bases). The V and J ends lost 4 bases and 4 bases respectively, with 11 bases between them. The CDR3 has 14 amino acids. CDR1 and CDR2 from the germline V gene are MGHRA and YSYEKL. In DNA form, the CDR3 reads TGCGCCAGCAGCCCGCGGACAGCTAATCAGCCCCAGCATTTT. Translation gives CASSPRTANQPQHF.

The genes are TRBV6-5 and TRBJ1-5; D is unclear. V lost 2 bases to trimming and J lost 0 bases, with 8 bases between them. The CDR3 runs to 15 residues. Germline assignment: CDR1 MNHEY and CDR2 SVGAGI. The CDR3 coding sequence is TGTGCCAGCAGTTACCCCGACGGTAGCAATCAGCCCCAGCATTTT. Its translation is CASSYPDGSNQPQHF.

The chain uses TRBV4-2 and TRBJ1-6, with unresolved D. Germline-derived CDR1 and CDR2 are LGHNA and YNFKEQ. Deletions cut 3 bases from V and 7 bases from J, with 19 bases between. The CDR3 has 17 amino acids. The CDR3 nucleotides read TGTGCCAGCAGCCAGGCCGGGGATATATATTACAATTCACCCCTCCACTTT. Translated, it gives CASSQAGDIYYNSPLHF.

This chain uses TRBV20-1 with TRBJ2-3; 10 nucleotides match TRBD2. The CDR3 has 17 amino acids. The J segment lost 4 bases and the V segment lost 0 bases, leaving 10 bases of the junction unmatched. Germline-derived CDR1 and CDR2 are DFQATT and SNEGSKA (reference sequence). The CDR3 reads CSARDPRAGGISDTQYF. CDR3 nucleotides: TGCAGTGCTAGAGACCCCCGAGCGGGGGGGATCTCAGATACGCAGTATTTT.

The chain uses TRBV4-2 and TRBJ2-1; no clear D gene. Germline CDR1 is LGHNA and CDR2 is YNFKEQ. The CDR3 has 15 residues. Trimming pared 0 bases from V and 2 bases from J, leaving 8 bases between. The CDR3 DNA reads as TGTGCCAGCAGCCAAGAGAGGTTACCCTACAATGAGCAGTTCTTC. It yields the protein CASSQERLPYNEQFF.

The rearrangement links TRBV7-2 to TRBJ1-5; D not resolved. V lost 1 base and J 3 bases, leaving 7 bases between the germline ends. The CDR3 sequence is 14 residues long. Germline-derived CDR1 and CDR2 are SGHTA and FQGNSA. The CDR3 sequence: CASSLGQDNQPQHF. DNA for the CDR3: TGTGCCAGCAGCTTAGGACAAGACAATCAGCCCCAGCATTTT.

The V call is TRBV5-5, the J call TRBJ2-4; D possibly corresponds to TRBD1 (5 bases). Germline CDR1 reads SGHKS; CDR2 reads YYEKEE (reference sequence). The CDR3 sequence is 16 residues long. Trimming stripped 4 bases from V and 8 bases from J, with 22 bases between. CDR3 amino acids: CASSLLGATDRYIQYF. DNA of the CDR3: TGTGCCAGCAGCCTCCTTGGGGCCACAGACAGATACATTCAGTACTTC.

The gene calls are TRBV6-5 and TRBJ2-5; either TRBD1 or TRBD2 may fit D (7 bases each). The J call is in doubt because the DNA end fits TRBJ2-7 better. Germline V gives CDR1 MNHEY, CDR2 SVGAGI. The CDR3 contains 15 residues. This CDR3 is CASSTWEGAFDEQYF. The CDR3 DNA reads TGTGCCAGCAGTACGTGGGAGGGGGCGTTCGACGAGCAGTACTTC.

The chain combines TRBV5-1 with TRBJ1-1; TRBD1 matches at 9 bases. The CDR3 is made up of 15 amino acids. The junction had 9 bases not matched to a gene; V was cut back by 4 bases and J by 5 bases. CDR1 and CDR2 (germline): SGHRS, YFSETQ. The CDR3 DNA reads as TGCGCCAGCAGCCCGGGGACAGGGAGAGAGACTGAAGCTTTCTTT. Its protein product is CASSPGTGRETEAFF. The complete variable domain, with remaining parts taken from reference TRBV5-1 and TRBJ1-1, reads KAGVTQTPRYLIKTRGQQVTLSCSPISGHRSVSWYQQTPGQGLQFLFEYFSETQRNKGNFPGRFSGRQFSNSRSEMNVSTLELGDSALYLCASSPGTGRETEAFFGQGTRLTVV.

This chain links TRBV20-1 with TRBJ2-3; 8 nucleotides agree with TRBD2. Trimming took 4 bases from V and 2 from J; bases not matched to a gene: 5. Germline V gene lookup returns CDR1 DFQATT and CDR2 SNEGSKA (reference sequence). The CDR3 is 14 amino acids. CDR3 residues: CSATAGGFTDTQYF. CDR3 DNA: TGCAGTGCTACGGCGGGGGGATTCACAGATACGCAGTATTTT.